This TCR beta chain was retrieved from a study of OX40 agonist ivuxolimab in advanced cancers. The V gene end was trimmed by 4 bases and the J gene end by 5 bases; junction bases not matched to a gene: 11. The germline gives CDR1 SGHNT, CDR2 YYREEE (reference sequence). The CDR3 covers 16 residues. Here immunoSEQ multiplex PCR was the method, and the copy in TCRdb shows in-frame clones only, minus some. The data contain under 25,000 clones, approximately 85% of them seen just once; the ten biggest clones take up under 4%. The specimen comprised CD4+ or CD8+ T cells sorted from blood, sampled in a trial of the OX40 agonist ivuxolimab. The V gene is TRBV5-4, the J gene TRBJ1-2; TRBD1 agrees at 10 bases. This receptor was identified in an adult with an advanced solid tumor such as melanoma, head and neck, liver or kidney cancer. In nucleotides, the CDR3 is TGTGCCAGCAGCAGGGGACAGGGGTTGGATAAGTATGGCTACACCTTC. Its protein is CASSRGQGLDKYGYTF.